A single sample is the source of the 6 T cell receptor beta chains below, sequenced in a study of cytomegalovirus exposure and HLA in healthy donors (TCRdb year 2017). The library was generated by the immunoSEQ multiplex PCR assay. For the multiplex PCR, a mixture combining 60 forward primers for TCR Vbeta segments and 13 reverse primers for TCR Jbeta segments was used. This is the immuneACCESS table as TCRdb keeps it, with only in-frame sequences that have V and J called. A part of the clones is gone; compared with another copy, unresolved V genes explain less than half, and the rest is unexplained. For this sample there are approximately 170,000 clones; just under 80% appear just once. 5.5% to 7.5% of the sample rests with the top ten. Material for sequencing was PBMCs. All receptors derive from a woman between 40 and 55 years old in good health and CMV-seropositive.

This chain links TRBV7-2 with TRBJ1-1, with D possibly being TRBD1 (6 bases). The CDR3 is 13 residues long. The germline V and J ends were trimmed by 1 base and 11 bases, with 14 bases remaining between them. Germline loops: CDR1 SGHTA, CDR2 FQGNSA. The DNA of the CDR3 is TGTGCCAGCAGCTTAGTTGGGGGGGCCTTTGCTTTCTTT. This encodes CASSLVGGAFAFF. Based on the CDR3 plus reference TRBV7-2 and TRBJ1-1, the full variable domain is GAGVSQSPSNKVTEKGKDVELRCDPISGHTALYWYRQSLGQGLEFLIYFQGNSAPDKSGLPSDRFSAERTGGSVSTLTIQRTQQEDSAVYLCASSLVGGAFAFFGQGTRLTVV.

V and J are TRBV9 and TRBJ1-2, with D maybe TRBD1 (6 bases). The CDR3 runs 12 residues. Germline CDR1 and CDR2: SGDLS and YYNGEE. Trimming took off 2 bases at V and 10 bases at J, with 12 bases between the two ends. The CDR3 DNA sequence: TGTGCCAGCAGCGTTGTAGGGGGGGTCTACACCTTC. This codes for CASSVVGGVYTF.

This clone has a handful of counts. The chain combines TRBV7-9 with TRBJ2-1; 10 bases align to TRBD1. V lost 5 bases to trimming and J lost 7 bases; unmatched junction nucleotides: 11. The CDR3 is made up of 16 amino acids. Looked up from germline, CDR1 is SEHNR and CDR2 is FQNEAQ (reference sequence). The CDR3 is CASSLLLGQGGNEQFF. The CDR3, as DNA: TGTGCCAGCAGCCTTCTACTAGGACAGGGGGGAAATGAGCAGTTCTTC.

V is TRBV4-3 and J is TRBJ1-3, with TRBD1 as a possible D gene (5 bases). This CDR3 has 15 amino acids. CDR1 and CDR2 (germline): LGHNA, YSLEER. V lost 5 bases to trimming and J lost 0 bases, with 11 bases between them. The CDR3 sequence is CASSVDSNSGNTIYF. CDR3 nucleotide sequence: TGCGCCAGCAGCGTAGACAGTAACTCTGGAAACACCATATATTTT.

V gene TRBV14 combines with J gene TRBJ2-7, with 10 bases fitting TRBD1. V shed 5 bases and J 1 base; nucleotides not matched to a gene: 2. The CDR3 totals 14 residues. Looked up from germline, CDR1 is SGHDN and CDR2 is FVKESK. The CDR3: CASSRQGASYEQYF. CDR3 DNA: TGTGCCAGCAGCAGACAGGGGGCTTCCTACGAGCAGTACTTC.

The chain carries TRBV2 and TRBJ2-7; maybe TRBD1 (6 bases). The length of the CDR3 is 14 residues. Trimming removed 10 bases at V and 0 bases at J, with 16 bases between. Germline assignment: CDR1 SNHLY and CDR2 FYNNEI. This chain's CDR3 is CATGDRPFSYEQYF. CDR3 nucleotide sequence: TGTGCCACCGGTGACAGGCCGTTCTCCTACGAGCAGTACTTC.